This TCR beta chain was recorded in a study of blood T cell repertoires in COVID-19 (TCRdb year 2020). Background for the entire study: The collaborator samples originated in the United States, Italy and Spain and spanned the acute and convalescent phases of COVID-19. Subjects who had been exposed to COVID-19, were actively infected with it, or had recovered from it provided the deeply sampled blood TCRbeta repertoires that made up the dataset. Samples were obtained from the ongoing ImmuneRACE study (first 160 participants) and from 1,000 to 1,500 subjects provided by 6 global collaborators. Nearly every sample came with metadata listing a de-identified subject ID, COVID-19 status, age in years and sex. Where HLA class I and class II types were available, the types were taken from metadata supplied by the sample provider, not from assay-based typing. The repertoires were released in a freely available public database intended as a resource for research on the immune response to SARS-CoV-2. The prospective study material was composed of cDNA or gDNA derived from T cells, B-cell-depleted T cells, or PBMCs.

The germline V gene (reference sequence) sets CDR1 to LNHDA and CDR2 to SQIVND. The germline ends are 18 bases apart after V is trimmed by 1 base and J by 6 bases. The CDR3 runs 16 residues from the cysteine to the phenylalanine. The retained sequence is limited to the CDR3, 48 bases, with the frame set at the first base. The collaborating institutions used their own protocols to collect whole blood in K2EDTA tubes. For TCRbeta analysis, collaborator samples were shipped as frozen whole blood, as isolated PBMCs, or as DNA extracted from either sample type. TCRbeta CDR3 regions were amplified from genomic DNA by means of the immunoSEQ Assay, a bias-controlled multiplex PCR. The paper's data handling went like this. The number of nucleated cells in each sample was estimated by amplification of reference gene primers within the assay. Sequence reads were collapsed and filtered to measure the absolute abundance of every unique TCRbeta CDR3 rearrangement. For each sample, productive Simpson clonality was calculated as the square root of Simpson's diversity index across productive rearrangements. Drawn from immuneACCESS, this table holds only the in-frame rearrangements with V and J called that TCRdb kept. Clones are partly lost; checked studies trace under half to an unresolved V gene and leave the rest unexplained. V and J calls and clone size are those listed in that table; D and trimming were worked out from the DNA. A total of about 250,000 clones appear in this sample, around 82% of them only once. The ten largest clones represent roughly 8.7% of the sample.

With respect to this clone: The antigen it binds to is not known. Per-nucleotide qualities are absent, and no much larger clonotype sits a single base away.

Overall results and qualifications from the work: The amount of clinical and demographic metadata varied by source and participant and was provided uncurated.

The V and J segments used are TRBV19 and TRBJ1-2; the D segment cannot be called with confidence. Sequenced material: peripheral blood. The clonotype comes from a man aged 40-49 years with active or convalescent COVID-19. The nucleotide sequence reads as follows: TGTGCCAGTAGTATAGTTTCGAAGGGAGTCGATGATGGCTACACCTTC. This yields the protein CASSIVSKGVDDGYTF.